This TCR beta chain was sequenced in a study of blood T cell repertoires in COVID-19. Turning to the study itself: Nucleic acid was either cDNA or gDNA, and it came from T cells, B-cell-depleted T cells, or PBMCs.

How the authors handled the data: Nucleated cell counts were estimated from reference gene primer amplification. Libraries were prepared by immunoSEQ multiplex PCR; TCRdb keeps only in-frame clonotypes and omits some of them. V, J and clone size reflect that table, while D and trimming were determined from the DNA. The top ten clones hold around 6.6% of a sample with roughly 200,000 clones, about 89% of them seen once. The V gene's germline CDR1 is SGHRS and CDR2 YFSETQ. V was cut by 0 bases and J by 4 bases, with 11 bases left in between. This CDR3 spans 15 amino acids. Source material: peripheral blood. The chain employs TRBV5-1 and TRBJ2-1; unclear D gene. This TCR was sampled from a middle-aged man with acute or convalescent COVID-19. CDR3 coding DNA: TGCGCCAGCAGCTTGGACAGTCCACCGTACAATGAGCAGTTCTTC. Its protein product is CASSLDSPPYNEQFF.